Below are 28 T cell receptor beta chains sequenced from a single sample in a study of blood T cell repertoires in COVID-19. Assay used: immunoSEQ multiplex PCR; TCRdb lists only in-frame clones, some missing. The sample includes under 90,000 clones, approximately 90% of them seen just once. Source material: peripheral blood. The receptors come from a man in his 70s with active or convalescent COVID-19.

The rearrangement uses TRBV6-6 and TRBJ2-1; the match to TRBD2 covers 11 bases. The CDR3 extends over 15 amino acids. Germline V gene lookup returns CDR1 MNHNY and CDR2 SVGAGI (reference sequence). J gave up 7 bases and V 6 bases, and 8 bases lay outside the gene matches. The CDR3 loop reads CASSDRASGGNEQFF. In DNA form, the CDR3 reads TGTGCCAGCAGCGACAGGGCTAGCGGGGGGAATGAGCAGTTCTTC.

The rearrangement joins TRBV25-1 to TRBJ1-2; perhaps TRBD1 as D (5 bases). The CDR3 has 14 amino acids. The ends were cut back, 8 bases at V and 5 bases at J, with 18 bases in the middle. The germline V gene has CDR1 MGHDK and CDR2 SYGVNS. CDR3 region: CASSLGTEAYGYTF. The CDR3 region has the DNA TGTGCCAGCTCTCTGGGGACTGAGGCTTATGGCTACACCTTC.

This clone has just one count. CDR3 sequence: CASSLPVVNYGYTF. CDR3 sequence (DNA): TGTGCCAGCAGCTTACCCGTAGTGAACTATGGCTACACCTTC. This chain joins TRBV5-5 and TRBJ1-2, with no clear D. Germline V gene lookup returns CDR1 SGHKS and CDR2 YYEKEE (reference sequence). The CDR3 spans 14 residues. The ends were cut back, 2 bases at V and 2 bases at J, with 10 bases in the middle.

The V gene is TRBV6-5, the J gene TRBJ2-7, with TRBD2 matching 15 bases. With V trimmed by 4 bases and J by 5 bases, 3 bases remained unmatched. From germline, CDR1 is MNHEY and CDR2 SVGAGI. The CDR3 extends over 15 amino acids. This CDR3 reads CASSFRTSGGDEQYF. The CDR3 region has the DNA TGTGCCAGCAGTTTTCGGACTAGCGGGGGGGACGAGCAGTACTTC.

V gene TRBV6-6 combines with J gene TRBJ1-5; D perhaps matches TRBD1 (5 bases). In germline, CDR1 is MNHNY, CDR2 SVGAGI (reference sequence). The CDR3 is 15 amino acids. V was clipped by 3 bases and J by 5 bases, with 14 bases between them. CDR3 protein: CASSYGRMGHQPQHF. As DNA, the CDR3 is TGTGCCAGCAGTTATGGACGGATGGGGCATCAGCCCCAGCATTTT.

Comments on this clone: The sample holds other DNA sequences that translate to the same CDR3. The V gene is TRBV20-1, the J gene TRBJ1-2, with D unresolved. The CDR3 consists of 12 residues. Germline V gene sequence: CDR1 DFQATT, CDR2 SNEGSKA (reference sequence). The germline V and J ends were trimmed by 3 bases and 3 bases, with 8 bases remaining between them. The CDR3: CSASRGDYGYTF. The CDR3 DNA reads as TGCAGTGCTAGTCGGGGTGACTATGGCTACACCTTC.

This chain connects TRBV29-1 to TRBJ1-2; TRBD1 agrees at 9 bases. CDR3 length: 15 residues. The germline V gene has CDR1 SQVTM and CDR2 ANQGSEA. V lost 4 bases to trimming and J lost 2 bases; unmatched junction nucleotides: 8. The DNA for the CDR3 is TGCAGCGTTGTAGGGTTGACAGGGGGAAACTATGGCTACACCTTC. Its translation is CSVVGLTGGNYGYTF.

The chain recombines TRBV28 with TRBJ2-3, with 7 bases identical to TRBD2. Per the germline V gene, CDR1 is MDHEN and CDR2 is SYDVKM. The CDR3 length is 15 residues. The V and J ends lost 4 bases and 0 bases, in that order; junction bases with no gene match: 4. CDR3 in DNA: TGTGCCAGCAGTTCTAGCGGATCTAGCACAGATACGCAGTATTTT. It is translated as CASSSSGSSTDTQYF.

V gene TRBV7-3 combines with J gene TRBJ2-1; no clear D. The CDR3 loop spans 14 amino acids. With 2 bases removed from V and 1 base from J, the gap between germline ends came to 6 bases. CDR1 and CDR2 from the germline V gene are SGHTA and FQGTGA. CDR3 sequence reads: CASSLDSSYNEQFF. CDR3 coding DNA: TGTGCCAGCAGCTTAGACTCGTCCTACAATGAGCAGTTCTTC.

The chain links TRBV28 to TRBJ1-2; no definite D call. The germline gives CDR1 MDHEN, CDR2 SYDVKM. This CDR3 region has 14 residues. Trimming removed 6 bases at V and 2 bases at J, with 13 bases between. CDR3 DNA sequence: TGTGCCAGCAGCCCCGTGGGCCCAAACTATGGCTACACCTTC. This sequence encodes CASSPVGPNYGYTF.

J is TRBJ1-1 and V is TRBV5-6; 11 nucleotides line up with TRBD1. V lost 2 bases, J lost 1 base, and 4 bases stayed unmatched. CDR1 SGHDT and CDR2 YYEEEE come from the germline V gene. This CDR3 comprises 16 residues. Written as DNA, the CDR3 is TGTGCCAGCAGCTTTACCGGGACAGGGGGGAACACTGAAGCTTTCTTT. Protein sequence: CASSFTGTGGNTEAFF.

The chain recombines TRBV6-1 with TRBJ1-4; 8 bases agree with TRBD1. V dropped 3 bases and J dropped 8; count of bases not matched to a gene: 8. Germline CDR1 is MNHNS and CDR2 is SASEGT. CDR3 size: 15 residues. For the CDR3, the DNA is TGTGCCAGCAGTGAGAGCGGACAGGGCTGGGAAAAACTGTTTTTT. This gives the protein CASSESGQGWEKLFF.

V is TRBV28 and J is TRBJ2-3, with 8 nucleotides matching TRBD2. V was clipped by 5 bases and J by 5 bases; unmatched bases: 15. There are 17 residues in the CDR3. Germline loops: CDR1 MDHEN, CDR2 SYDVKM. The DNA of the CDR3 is TGTGCCAGCAGTCCATCCCCCCGGGTCCTAGCGGGAGATACGCAGTATTTT. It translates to CASSPSPRVLAGDTQYF. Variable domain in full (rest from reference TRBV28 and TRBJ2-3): DVKVTQSSRYLVKRTGEKVFLECVQDMDHENMFWYRQDPGLGLRLIYFSYDVKMKEKGDIPEGYSVSREKKERFSLILESASTNQTSMYLCASSPSPRVLAGDTQYFGPGTRLTVL.

The CDR3 sequence: CASSFTGEETQYF. CDR3 nucleotides: TGTGCCAGCAGTTTCACAGGGGAGGAGACCCAGTACTTC. The rearrangement uses TRBV12-3 or TRBV12-4 and TRBJ2-5, with TRBD1 matching over 7 bases. The CDR3 totals 13 residues. V shed 3 bases and J 5 bases; nucleotides not matched to a gene: 3.

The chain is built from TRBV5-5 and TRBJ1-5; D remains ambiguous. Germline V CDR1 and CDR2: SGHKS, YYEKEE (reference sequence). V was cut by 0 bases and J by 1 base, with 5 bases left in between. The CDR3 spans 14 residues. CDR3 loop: CASSLDTSNQPQHF. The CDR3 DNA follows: TGTGCCAGCAGCTTGGACACGAGCAATCAGCCCCAGCATTTT.

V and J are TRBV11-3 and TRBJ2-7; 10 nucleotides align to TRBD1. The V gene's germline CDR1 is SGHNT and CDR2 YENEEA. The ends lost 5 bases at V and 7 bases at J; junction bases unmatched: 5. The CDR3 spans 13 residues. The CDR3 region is CASSPDRGREQYF. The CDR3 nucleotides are TGTGCCAGCAGCCCCGACAGGGGGCGGGAGCAGTACTTC.

This CDR3 is CASSLSGLAEFYNEQFF. In nucleotides, the CDR3 is TGTGCCAGCAGCTTATCCGGACTAGCGGAATTTTACAATGAGCAGTTCTTC. The chain carries TRBV7-9 and TRBJ2-1; 10 bases are shared with TRBD2. CDR1 SEHNR and CDR2 FQNEAQ come from the germline V gene (reference sequence). V was clipped by 2 bases and J by 4 bases; unmatched bases: 8. The CDR3 runs 17 residues.

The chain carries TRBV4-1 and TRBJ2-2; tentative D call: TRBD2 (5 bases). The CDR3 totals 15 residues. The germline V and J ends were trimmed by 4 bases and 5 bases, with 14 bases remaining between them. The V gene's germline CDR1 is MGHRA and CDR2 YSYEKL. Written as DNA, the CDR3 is TGCGCCAGCAGCCTGGACTCCGGAGGTACCGGGGAGCTGTTTTTT. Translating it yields CASSLDSGGTGELFF.

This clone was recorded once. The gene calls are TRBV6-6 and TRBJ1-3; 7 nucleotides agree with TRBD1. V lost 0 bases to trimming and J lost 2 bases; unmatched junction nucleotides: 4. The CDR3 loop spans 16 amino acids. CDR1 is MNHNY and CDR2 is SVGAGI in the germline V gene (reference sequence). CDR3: CASSYSNRGPGNTIYF. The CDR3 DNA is TGTGCCAGCAGTTACTCGAACAGGGGCCCTGGAAACACCATATATTTT.

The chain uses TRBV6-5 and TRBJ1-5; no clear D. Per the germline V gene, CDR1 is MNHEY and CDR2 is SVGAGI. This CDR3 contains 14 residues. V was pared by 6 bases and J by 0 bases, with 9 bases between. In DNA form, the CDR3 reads TGTGCCAGCAGCGTATTATATAGCAATCAGCCCCAGCATTTT. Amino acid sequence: CASSVLYSNQPQHF.

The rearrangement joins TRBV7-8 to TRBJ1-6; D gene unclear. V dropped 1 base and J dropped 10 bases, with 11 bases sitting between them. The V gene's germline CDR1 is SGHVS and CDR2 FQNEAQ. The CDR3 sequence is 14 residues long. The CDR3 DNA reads TGTGCCAGCAGCTTAGGTCATCGGGAGTCACCCCTCCACTTT. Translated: CASSLGHRESPLHF.

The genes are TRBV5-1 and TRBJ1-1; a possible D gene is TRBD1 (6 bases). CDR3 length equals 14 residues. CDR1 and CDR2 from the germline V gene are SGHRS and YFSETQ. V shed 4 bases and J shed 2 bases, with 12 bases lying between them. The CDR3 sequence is CASSPGQFNTEAFF. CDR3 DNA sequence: TGCGCCAGCAGCCCCGGACAGTTTAACACTGAAGCTTTCTTT. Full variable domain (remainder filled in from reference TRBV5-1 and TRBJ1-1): KAGVTQTPRYLIKTRGQQVTLSCSPISGHRSVSWYQQTPGQGLQFLFEYFSETQRNKGNFPGRFSGRQFSNSRSEMNVSTLELGDSALYLCASSPGQFNTEAFFGQGTRLTVV.

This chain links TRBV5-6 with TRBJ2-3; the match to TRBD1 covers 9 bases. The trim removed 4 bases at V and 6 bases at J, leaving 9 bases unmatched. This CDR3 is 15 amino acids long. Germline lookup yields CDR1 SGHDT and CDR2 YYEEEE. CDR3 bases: TGTGCCAGCAGCCAGGGGGCCGGGACAGGGGATACGCAGTATTTT. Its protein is CASSQGAGTGDTQYF.

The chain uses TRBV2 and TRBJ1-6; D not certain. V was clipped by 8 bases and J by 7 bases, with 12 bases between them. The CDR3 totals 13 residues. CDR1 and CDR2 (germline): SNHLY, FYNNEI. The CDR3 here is CASHGNWNSPLHF. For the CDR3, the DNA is TGTGCCAGCCACGGGAACTGGAATTCACCCCTCCACTTT.

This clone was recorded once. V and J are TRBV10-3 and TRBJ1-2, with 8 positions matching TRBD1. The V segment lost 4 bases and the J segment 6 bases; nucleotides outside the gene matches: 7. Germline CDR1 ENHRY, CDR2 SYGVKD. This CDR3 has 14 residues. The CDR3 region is CAISGDQGADGYTF. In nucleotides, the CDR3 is TGTGCCATCAGTGGTGACCAGGGGGCGGATGGCTACACCTTC.

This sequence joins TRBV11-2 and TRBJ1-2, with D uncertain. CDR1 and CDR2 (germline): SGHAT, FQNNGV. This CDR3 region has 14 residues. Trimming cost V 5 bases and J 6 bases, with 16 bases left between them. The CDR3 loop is CASSPAGGYDGYTF. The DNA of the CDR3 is TGTGCCAGCAGCCCCGCGGGAGGGTACGATGGCTACACCTTC.

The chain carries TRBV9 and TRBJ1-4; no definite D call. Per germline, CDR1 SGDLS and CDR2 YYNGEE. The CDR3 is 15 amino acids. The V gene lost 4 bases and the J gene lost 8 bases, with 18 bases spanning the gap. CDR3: CASSHRWGEEEKLFF. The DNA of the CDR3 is TGTGCCAGCAGCCATCGCTGGGGAGAGGAGGAAAAACTGTTTTTT.

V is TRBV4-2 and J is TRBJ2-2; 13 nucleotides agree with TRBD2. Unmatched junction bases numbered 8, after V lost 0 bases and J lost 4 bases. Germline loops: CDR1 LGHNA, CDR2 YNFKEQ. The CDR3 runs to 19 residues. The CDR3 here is CASSQESLRTSGSTGELFF. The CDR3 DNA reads TGTGCCAGCAGCCAAGAGAGCCTTCGGACTAGCGGGAGCACCGGGGAGCTGTTTTTT.